Presented here are 22 T cell receptor beta chains from one specimen sequenced in a study of blood T cell repertoires in COVID-19. Assay: immunoSEQ multiplex PCR; the TCRdb copy retains only in-frame clones and omits some. Here the sample spans roughly 220,000 clones, roughly 80% being singletons. The sequenced material came from peripheral blood. Source of these receptors: a woman at least 80 years old with COVID-19, enrolled during active disease.

The chain has TRBV11-1 and TRBJ1-2; D is uncertain. CDR1 is SGHAT, CDR2 FQDESV, per germline (reference sequence). This CDR3 is built from 16 residues. The V end was cut by 2 bases, the J end by 1 base, with 14 bases between. CDR3 region: CASSLSLGLSNYGYTF. The CDR3 nucleotides read TGTGCCAGCAGCTTATCCCTCGGACTCAGTAACTATGGCTACACCTTC.

Only a few counts were recorded for this clone. The V and J genes are TRBV28 and TRBJ1-5, with 8 bases that match TRBD1. This CDR3 is 14 amino acids long. Trimming cost V 2 bases and J 4 bases; bases outside gene matches: 1. Germline CDR1 and CDR2: MDHEN and SYDVKM. The CDR3 loop is CASSLQGANQPQHF. The CDR3 nucleotides read TGTGCCAGCAGTTTACAGGGGGCAAATCAGCCCCAGCATTTT. Full variable domain (rest looked up from reference TRBV28 and TRBJ1-5): DVKVTQSSRYLVKRTGEKVFLECVQDMDHENMFWYRQDPGLGLRLIYFSYDVKMKEKGDIPEGYSVSREKKERFSLILESASTNQTSMYLCASSLQGANQPQHFGDGTRLSIL.

The chain carries TRBV9 and TRBJ1-6, with D unclear. The CDR3 sequence is 15 residues long. Germline CDR1 reads SGDLS; CDR2 reads YYNGEE. Trimming took 1 base from V and 6 from J, leaving 11 bases between them. This CDR3 is CASSVSGSVNSPLHF. The DNA for the CDR3 is TGTGCCAGCAGCGTATCGGGAAGTGTTAATTCACCCCTCCACTTT.

This chain links TRBV6-2 or TRBV6-3 with TRBJ2-3, with 7 bases identical to TRBD2. The V segment lost 0 bases and the J segment 13 bases; nucleotides outside the gene matches: 4. The CDR3 totals 12 residues. Germline V CDR1 and CDR2: MNHEY, SVGEGT. CDR3 region: CASSYSARGEYF. The CDR3, as DNA: TGTGCCAGCAGTTACTCAGCCCGGGGGGAGTATTTT.

In DNA, the CDR3 is TGTGCCAGTACGGGCCGGGCGGGAGGATACAATGAGCAGTTCTTC. Encoded protein: CASTGRAGGYNEQFF. The V gene is TRBV19, the J gene TRBJ2-1, with 8 bases fitting TRBD2. CDR3 size: 15 residues. Trimming removed 7 bases from V and 4 bases from J; junction bases left unmatched: 9. Germline CDR1 LNHDA, CDR2 SQIVND (reference sequence).

The V gene is TRBV18, the J gene TRBJ1-5; weak D call: TRBD1 (5 bases). The germline V gene encodes CDR1 KGHSH and CDR2 LQKENI. V was trimmed by 6 bases and J by 7 bases, leaving 13 bases between them. This CDR3 is 13 amino acids long. The CDR3 is CASSPGGEQPQHF. Written as DNA, the CDR3 is TGTGCCAGCTCGCCAGGAGGGGAGCAGCCCCAGCATTTT.

The V gene is TRBV12-3 or TRBV12-4, the J gene TRBJ2-7; TRBD2 agrees at 8 bases. This CDR3 spans 13 amino acids. Trimming at V came to 6 bases and at J to 6 bases, leaving 7 bases not matched to a gene. In nucleotides, the CDR3 is TGTGCCAGCAGCCCCCGGGGGGGAACCGAGCAGTACTTC. Protein sequence: CASSPRGGTEQYF.

The rearrangement joins TRBV11-2 to TRBJ2-7, with a tentative D call TRBD2 (6 bases). V was shortened by 5 bases and J by 4 bases, with 24 bases between the two germline ends. CDR1 and CDR2 from the germline V gene are SGHAT and FQNNGV. The CDR3 runs 17 residues. CDR3 sequence (DNA): TGTGCCAGCAGCGAATTAGGTTTGCGGGGAGGTGGGTACGAGCAGTACTTC. It is translated as CASSELGLRGGGYEQYF. The complete variable domain, with remaining parts taken from reference TRBV11-2 and TRBJ2-7, reads EAGVAQSPRYKIIEKRQSVAFWCNPISGHATLYWYQQILGQGPKLLIQFQNNGVVDDSQLPKDRFSAERLKGVDSTLKIQPAKLEDSAVYLCASSELGLRGGGYEQYFGPGTRLTVT.

The V call is TRBV11-2, the J call TRBJ2-2, with a possible D match to TRBD2 (6 bases). The CDR3 length is 15 residues. The V end was cut by 6 bases, the J end by 4 bases, with 15 bases between. Germline loops: CDR1 SGHAT, CDR2 FQNNGV. CDR3 coding DNA: TGTGCCAGCAGGAGGGCCAGTAGCGGCACCGGGGAGCTGTTTTTT. Protein sequence: CASRRASSGTGELFF.

This sequence joins TRBV7-6 and TRBJ2-2, with 9 bases aligning to TRBD1. The CDR3 is made up of 16 amino acids. The germline gives CDR1 SGHVS, CDR2 FNYEAQ. V lost 8 bases to trimming and J lost 4 bases; unmatched junction nucleotides: 11. The CDR3: CASQKSTGGTTGELFF. The DNA for the CDR3 is TGTGCCAGCCAGAAATCGACAGGGGGAACCACCGGGGAGCTGTTTTTT.

The CDR3 DNA is TGTGCCAGCAGTTTAGAGGCAGGGACTAACTATGGCTACACCTTC. Protein product: CASSLEAGTNYGYTF. The chain combines TRBV27 with TRBJ1-2; possibly TRBD1 for D (5 bases). Germline V gene lookup returns CDR1 MNHEY and CDR2 SMNVEV (reference sequence). The CDR3 extends over 15 amino acids. With 2 bases removed from V and 0 bases from J, the gap between germline ends came to 10 bases.

The chain joins TRBV24-1 to TRBJ2-1; 10 nucleotides line up with TRBD2. With V trimmed by 5 bases and J by 8 bases, 5 bases remained unmatched. In germline, CDR1 is KGHDR, CDR2 SFDVKD. This CDR3 has 14 residues. The CDR3: CATSGSGRIDEQFF. DNA for the CDR3: TGTGCCACCAGTGGTAGCGGGAGGATAGATGAGCAGTTCTTC.

This chain links TRBV5-1 with TRBJ2-3; 13 bases align to TRBD2. Trimming at V came to 4 bases and at J to 5 bases, leaving 7 bases not matched to a gene. Germline V gene data show CDR1 as SGHRS and CDR2 as YFSETQ. The CDR3 has 16 residues. The CDR3 region has the DNA TGCGCCAGCAGCCGGACTAGCGGGGGCCAGGGAGATACGCAGTATTTT. Its translation is CASSRTSGGQGDTQYF.

This sequence joins TRBV3-1 (or the pseudogene TRBV3-2) and TRBJ2-7; the D gene is possibly TRBD1 (5 bases). The V gene's germline CDR1 is LGHDT and CDR2 YNNKEL (reference sequence). V was pared by 4 bases and J by 0 bases, with 10 bases between. CDR3 length equals 14 residues. The CDR3 region is CASSPGHSSYEQYF. Written as DNA, the CDR3 is TGTGCCAGCAGCCCCGGACATAGCTCCTACGAGCAGTACTTC.

CDR3 amino acids: CASSLPASGGNSPLHF. CDR3 DNA sequence: TGTGCCAGCAGCTTGCCGGCTTCAGGGGGAAATTCACCCCTCCACTTT. This chain connects TRBV5-4 to TRBJ1-6; 7 bases are a match to TRBD1. Looked up from germline, CDR1 is SGHNT and CDR2 is YYREEE (reference sequence). The CDR3 totals 16 residues. Unmatched junction bases numbered 8, after V lost 1 base and J lost 7 bases.

This rearrangement joins TRBV19 to TRBJ1-6; 8 positions match TRBD1. The length of the CDR3 is 14 residues. V shed 3 bases, J shed 7 bases, and the junction held 2 bases outside the gene matches. From germline, CDR1 is LNHDA and CDR2 SQIVND (reference sequence). The CDR3 region is CASSIQGANSPLHF. In DNA form, the CDR3 reads TGTGCCAGTAGTATCCAGGGGGCGAATTCACCCCTCCACTTT.

For this clone: The identical CDR3 is also encoded by other nucleotide sequences in the sample. The chain is built from TRBV5-4 and TRBJ2-6, with 8 bases aligning to TRBD1. Losses at the gene ends were 7 bases for V and 1 base for J; bases not matched to a gene: 4. CDR1 is SGHNT and CDR2 is YYREEE in the germline V gene (reference sequence). There are 15 residues in the CDR3. The CDR3 sequence is CASSTGGSGANVLTF. In DNA form, the CDR3 reads TGTGCCAGCTCCACAGGGGGATCTGGGGCCAACGTCCTGACTTTC.

This chain connects TRBV27 to TRBJ2-4; 9 bases are a match to TRBD1. The CDR3 covers 16 residues. Germline CDR1 is MNHEY and CDR2 is SMNVEV (reference sequence). Trimming removed 6 bases from V and 6 bases from J; junction bases left unmatched: 12. The CDR3 sequence is CASSSGQGWGGNIQYF. In DNA form, the CDR3 reads TGTGCCAGCAGCTCCGGACAGGGGTGGGGCGGAAACATTCAGTACTTC.

This clone was detected only once. The rearrangement links TRBV3-1 (or the pseudogene TRBV3-2) to TRBJ2-3; 8 nucleotides agree with TRBD2. CDR1 and CDR2 from the germline V gene are LGHDT and YNNKEL (reference sequence). This CDR3 is built from 16 residues. Trimming cost V 4 bases and J 4 bases; bases outside gene matches: 10. The CDR3 here is CASSPLRSGGADTQYF. In DNA, the CDR3 is TGTGCCAGCAGCCCCTTGAGGAGCGGGGGTGCAGATACGCAGTATTTT.

The J gene is TRBJ2-7, the V gene TRBV28; a weak D match, TRBD2 (6 bases). Deletions cut 3 bases from V and 5 bases from J, with 14 bases between. Germline-derived CDR1 and CDR2 are MDHEN and SYDVKM. CDR3 length: 14 amino acids. CDR3 in amino acids: CASSFVRESHEQYF. The CDR3 DNA is TGTGCCAGCAGTTTTGTCCGGGAGTCCCACGAGCAGTACTTC.

The chain joins TRBV29-1 to TRBJ2-5; maybe TRBD2 (8 bases). Trimming cost V 7 bases and J 3 bases, with 18 bases left between them. CDR1 and CDR2 (germline): SQVTM, ANQGSEA. This CDR3 comprises 14 residues. CDR3 bases: TGCAGCGCGGGAGGGACAGCCAGGGAAGAGACCCAGTACTTC. Translated, it gives CSAGGTAREETQYF.

A few counts support this clone. This chain uses TRBV18 with TRBJ1-3; TRBD1 agrees at 7 bases. V trimming: 2 bases; J trimming: 0 bases; junction bases outside the gene matches: 7. CDR1 KGHSH and CDR2 LQKENI come from the germline V gene. The CDR3 length is 17 residues. CDR3 in amino acids: CASSPRDSENSGNTIYF. The CDR3 DNA reads as TGTGCCAGCTCACCAAGGGACAGCGAGAACTCTGGAAACACCATATATTTT.